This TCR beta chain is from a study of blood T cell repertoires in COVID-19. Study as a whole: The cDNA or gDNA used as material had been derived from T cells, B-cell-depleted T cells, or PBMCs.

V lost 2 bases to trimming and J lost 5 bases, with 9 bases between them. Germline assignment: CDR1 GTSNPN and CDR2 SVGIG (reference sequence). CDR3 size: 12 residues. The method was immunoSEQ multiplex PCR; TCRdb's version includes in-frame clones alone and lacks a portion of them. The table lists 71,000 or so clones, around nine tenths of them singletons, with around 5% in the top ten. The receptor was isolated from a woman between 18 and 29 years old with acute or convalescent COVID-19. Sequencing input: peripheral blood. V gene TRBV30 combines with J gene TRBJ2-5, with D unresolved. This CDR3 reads CAWSTELETQYF. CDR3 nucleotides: TGTGCCTGGAGTACCGAACTGGAGACCCAGTACTTC.